One and the same sample provided the 10 T cell receptor beta chains below, sequenced in a study of control samples from healthy donors and cancer patients. TCRdb's table, derived via immunoSEQ multiplex PCR, lists solely in-frame clones and lacks some. The repertoire holds around 180,000 clones, with around 88% as singletons. The source material was blood. Receptors were obtained from a woman aged 25 to 39 in good health.

The chain is built from TRBV7-2 and TRBJ2-1, with a weak D call TRBD1 (6 bases). V was shortened by 0 bases and J by 4 bases, with 13 bases between the two germline ends. The CDR3 is 16 residues long. Germline V gene lookup returns CDR1 SGHTA and CDR2 FQGNSA. CDR3 bases: TGTGCCAGCAGCTTAGCAGTACAAACAGGGTACAATGAGCAGTTCTTC. Its translation: CASSLAVQTGYNEQFF.

The J gene is TRBJ1-1, the V gene TRBV19, with a tentative D call TRBD1 (5 bases). CDR3 size: 15 residues. Deletions cut 3 bases from V and 5 bases from J, with 16 bases between. CDR1 LNHDA and CDR2 SQIVND come from the germline V gene (reference sequence). The CDR3 here is CASSISLARGTEAFF. The CDR3 DNA reads as TGTGCCAGTAGTATTTCGTTGGCCCGGGGGACTGAAGCTTTCTTT.

This clone is a singleton in its sample. The V call is TRBV7-9, the J call TRBJ1-3, with 8 nucleotides matching TRBD1. The CDR3 is made up of 17 amino acids. V was pared by 5 bases and J by 0 bases, with 9 bases of the junction left unmatched. Germline V gene lookup returns CDR1 SEHNR and CDR2 FQNEAQ (reference sequence). The CDR3 DNA follows: TGTGCCAGCAGCCCAGGACAGGGCCAACACTCTGGAAACACCATATATTTT. It specifies CASSPGQGQHSGNTIYF. Together with reference TRBV7-9 and TRBJ1-3, the CDR3 gives the full variable domain: DTGVSQNPRHKITKRGQNVTFRCDPISEHNRLYWYRQTLGQGPEFLTYFQNEAQLEKSRLLSDRFSAERPKGSFSTLEIQRTEQGDSAMYLCASSPGQGQHSGNTIYFGEGSWLTVV.

The chain is built from TRBV5-1 and TRBJ1-4, with TRBD1 as a possible D gene (6 bases). This CDR3 comprises 13 residues. Per the germline V gene, CDR1 is SGHRS and CDR2 is YFSETQ. Trimming left V 5 bases short and J 7 bases short, with 12 bases between. In nucleotides, the CDR3 is TGCGCCAGCAGACGGGACATTGCTGAAAAACTGTTTTTT. Its protein product is CASRRDIAEKLFF.

The J gene is TRBJ2-3, the V gene TRBV12-5; TRBD2 matches 7 bases. J lost 2 bases, V lost 6 bases, and 17 bases had no gene match. The CDR3 covers 18 residues. Germline V gene data show CDR1 as LGHNT and CDR2 as FRNRAP. In DNA form, the CDR3 reads TGTGCTAGTGGCTGGCCCCCTCTAGCGGAAGGACTCACAGATACGCAGTATTTT. It yields the protein CASGWPPLAEGLTDTQYF.

The chain employs TRBV19 and TRBJ1-1; a possible D gene is TRBD1 (6 bases). Germline V gene data show CDR1 as LNHDA and CDR2 as SQIVND (reference sequence). This CDR3 has 17 residues. V gave up 5 bases and J gave up 0 bases, with 19 bases separating them. CDR3 in DNA: TGTGCCAGTAGTTCCTTGGCCAGGGGCGGGATGAACACTGAAGCTTTCTTT. The encoded protein is CASSSLARGGMNTEAFF.

The chain recombines TRBV9 with TRBJ2-7; D unclear. CDR1 is SGDLS, CDR2 YYNGEE, per germline. V was trimmed by 1 base and J by 6 bases, leaving 17 bases between them. The CDR3 spans 15 residues. The CDR3 is CASSVRTTSYAEQYF. The CDR3 nucleotides read TGTGCCAGCAGCGTACGGACGACATCATATGCCGAGCAGTACTTC.

CDR3 nucleotides: TGTGCCAGTAGTCCTGACGGGGTTAGCAATCAGCCCCAGCATTTT. Protein: CASSPDGVSNQPQHF. The V and J genes are TRBV19 and TRBJ1-5; D ambiguous. Per germline, CDR1 LNHDA and CDR2 SQIVND (reference sequence). The V and J ends lost 5 bases and 0 bases respectively, with 11 bases between them. The CDR3 consists of 15 residues.

The chain carries TRBV9 and TRBJ2-3, with 8 bases that match TRBD1. Trimming took 6 bases from V and 1 from J; bases not matched to a gene: 7. The CDR3 has 15 residues. Germline V gene sequence: CDR1 SGDLS, CDR2 YYNGEE. The CDR3 protein is CASTGPGQGTDTQYF. The DNA of the CDR3 is TGTGCCAGCACCGGTCCGGGACAGGGCACAGATACGCAGTATTTT. Looking up the rest from reference TRBV9 and TRBJ2-3 gives the full variable domain: DSGVTQTPKHLITATGQRVTLRCSPRSGDLSVYWYQQSLDQGLQFLIQYYNGEERAKGNILERFSAQQFPDLHSELNLSSLELGDSALYFCASTGPGQGTDTQYFGPGTRLTVL.

J is TRBJ1-6 and V is TRBV6-5; 12 nucleotides agree with TRBD1. The CDR3 has 14 amino acids. Trimming removed 6 bases from V and 10 bases from J; junction bases left unmatched: 4. Per the germline V gene, CDR1 is MNHEY and CDR2 is SVGAGI. The CDR3 region has the DNA TGTGCCAGCAGGGGGACAGGGGGCGCCTCACCCCTCCACTTT. Translating gives CASRGTGGASPLHF.